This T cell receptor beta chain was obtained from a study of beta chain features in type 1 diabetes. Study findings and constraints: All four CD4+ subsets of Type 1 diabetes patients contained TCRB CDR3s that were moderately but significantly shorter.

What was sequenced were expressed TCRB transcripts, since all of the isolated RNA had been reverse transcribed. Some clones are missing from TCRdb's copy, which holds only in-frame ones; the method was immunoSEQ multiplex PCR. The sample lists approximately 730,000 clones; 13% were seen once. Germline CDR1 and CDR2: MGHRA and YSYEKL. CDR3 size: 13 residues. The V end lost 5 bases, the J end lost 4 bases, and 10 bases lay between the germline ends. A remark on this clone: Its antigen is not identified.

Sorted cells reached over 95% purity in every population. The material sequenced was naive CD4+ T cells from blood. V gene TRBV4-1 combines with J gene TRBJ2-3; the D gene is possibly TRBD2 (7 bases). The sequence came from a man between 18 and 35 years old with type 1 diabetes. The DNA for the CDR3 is TGCGCCAGCAGCGCGGGGGCCGCAGATACGCAGTATTTT. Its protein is CASSAGAADTQYF.